These T cell receptor beta chains were read from a single sample in a study of blood T cell repertoires in COVID-19. TCRdb's table, derived via immunoSEQ multiplex PCR, lists solely in-frame clones and lacks some. This table has over 150,000 clones, approximately 86% appearing once. Sequenced sample: peripheral blood. The receptors derive from a woman older than 75 with COVID-19, enrolled during active disease. Each CDR3 is given with its conserved first and last residue. Fields, in order: CDR3 length, clone size, V gene, D gene, J gene, CDR3 protein, CDR3 DNA. D genes are given only for firm matches. Clone sizes are given selectively: once, few, many, or a class where the clone is expanded.

length: 14; size: .; V: TRBV2; D: .; J: TRBJ1-2; CDR3: CASVNRPHHYGYTF; DNA: TGTGCCAGCGTTAACAGGCCCCACCATTATGGCTACACCTTC
length: 16; size: .; V: TRBV28; D: .; J: TRBJ1-1; CDR3: CASSLIREGPNTEAFF; DNA: TGTGCCAGCAGTTTAATCCGGGAGGGGCCGAACACTGAAGCTTTCTTT
length: 13; size: .; V: TRBV10-3; D: .; J: TRBJ1-2; CDR3: CAITRGANYGYTF; DNA: TGTGCCATCACCAGGGGAGCTAACTATGGCTACACCTTC
length: 14; size: .; V: TRBV6-6; D: TRBD2; J: TRBJ2-3; CDR3: CASKGGGPTDTQYF; DNA: TGTGCCAGCAAGGGCGGGGGGCCCACAGATACGCAGTATTTT
length: 14; size: once; V: TRBV5-1; D: .; J: TRBJ2-1; CDR3: CASSLGGLYNEQFF; DNA: TGCGCCAGCAGCTTGGGGGGCCTCTACAATGAGCAGTTCTTC
length: 15; size: .; V: TRBV7-9; D: TRBD1; J: TRBJ1-4; CDR3: CASSLETGTNEKLFF; DNA: TGTGCCAGCAGCCTAGAGACAGGGACTAATGAAAAACTGTTTTTT
length: 19; size: .; V: TRBV5-1; D: TRBD2; J: TRBJ2-1; CDR3: CASSGGTSGDLSSYNEQFF; DNA: TGCGCCAGCAGCGGGGGGACTAGCGGGGACCTTAGCTCCTACAATGAGCAGTTCTTC
length: 14; size: .; V: TRBV7-9; D: .; J: TRBJ2-1; CDR3: CASVRGTADNEQFF; DNA: TGTGCCAGTGTCCGGGGAACCGCCGACAATGAGCAGTTCTTC
length: 12; size: .; V: TRBV5-4; D: .; J: TRBJ2-5; CDR3: CASSLTGETQYF; DNA: TGTGCCAGCAGTCTGACAGGAGAGACCCAGTACTTC
length: 13; size: once; V: TRBV28; D: TRBD1; J: TRBJ1-4; CDR3: CASKGQDHEKLFF; DNA: TGTGCCAGCAAGGGACAGGATCATGAAAAACTGTTTTTT
length: 14; size: .; V: TRBV3-1/TRBV3-2; D: .; J: TRBJ1-1; CDR3: CASSRRGAQSGAFF; DNA: TGTGCCAGCAGCAGGCGGGGCGCCCAATCTGGGGCTTTCTTT
length: 13; size: once; V: TRBV5-1; D: TRBD1; J: TRBJ2-1; CDR3: CASSVGQESEQFF; DNA: TGCGCCAGCAGCGTCGGACAGGAGTCTGAGCAGTTCTTC
length: 18; size: .; V: TRBV7-9; D: .; J: TRBJ1-3; CDR3: CASSPDTELSNSGNTIYF; DNA: TGTGCCAGCAGCCCGGACACTGAGCTATCGAACTCTGGAAACACCATATATTTT